The source of this T cell receptor (beta chain) is a study of blood T cell repertoires in COVID-19. As for the study in general: In each case, the material was cDNA or gDNA derived from T cells, B-cell-depleted T cells, or PBMCs.

Study processing details: Cell counts per sample came from amplifying reference gene primers. The assay was immunoSEQ multiplex PCR, and TCRdb's table has in-frame clones only and misses some. V and J calls and clone size are copied from that table; D and trimming were computed from the DNA. Among some 68,000 clones listed, roughly nine tenths were seen once. This CDR3 is built from 15 residues. Between the trimmed V and J ends, which lost 2 bases and 7 bases, there was a span of 18 bases. Germline CDR1 and CDR2: SQVTM and ANQGSEA. This clone showed up just once. Sequenced input: peripheral blood. The V gene is TRBV29-1, the J gene TRBJ2-1; D is possibly TRBD2 (6 bases). This clonotype was obtained from a man in his fifties or sixties with active COVID-19. CDR3 residues: CSVELAGPSWNEQFF. The CDR3 DNA is TGCAGCGTTGAACTTGCGGGACCCAGTTGGAATGAGCAGTTCTTC.